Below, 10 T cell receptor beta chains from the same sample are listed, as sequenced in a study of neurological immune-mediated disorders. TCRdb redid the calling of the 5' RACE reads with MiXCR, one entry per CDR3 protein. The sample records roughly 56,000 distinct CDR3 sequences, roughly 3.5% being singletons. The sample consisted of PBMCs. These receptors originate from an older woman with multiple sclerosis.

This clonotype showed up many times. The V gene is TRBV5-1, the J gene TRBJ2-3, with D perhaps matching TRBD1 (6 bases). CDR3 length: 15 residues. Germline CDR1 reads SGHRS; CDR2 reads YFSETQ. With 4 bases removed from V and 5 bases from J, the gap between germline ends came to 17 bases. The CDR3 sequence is CASSAGQSRGDTQYF. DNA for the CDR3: TGCGCCAGCAGCGCCGGACAGTCTAGGGGAGATACGCAGTATTTT. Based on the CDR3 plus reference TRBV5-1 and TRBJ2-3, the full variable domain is KAGVTQTPRYLIKTRGQQVTLSCSPISGHRSVSWYQQTPGQGLQFLFEYFSETQRNKGNFPGRFSGRQFSNSRSEMNVSTLELGDSALYLCASSAGQSRGDTQYFGPGTRLTVL.

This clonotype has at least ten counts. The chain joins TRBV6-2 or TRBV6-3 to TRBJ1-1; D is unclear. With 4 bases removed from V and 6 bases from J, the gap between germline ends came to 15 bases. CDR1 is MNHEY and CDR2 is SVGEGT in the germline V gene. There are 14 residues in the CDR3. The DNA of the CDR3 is TGTGCCAGCAGTTTAGAGGGTTTTATCTCTGAAGCTTTCTTT. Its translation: CASSLEGFISEAFF.

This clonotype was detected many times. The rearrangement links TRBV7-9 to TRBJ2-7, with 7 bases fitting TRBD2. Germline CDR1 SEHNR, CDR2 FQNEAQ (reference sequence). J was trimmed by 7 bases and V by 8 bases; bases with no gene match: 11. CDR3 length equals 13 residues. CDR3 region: CASGGAGVSEQYF. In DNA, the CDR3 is TGTGCCAGCGGCGGGGCGGGAGTTAGTGAGCAGTACTTC.

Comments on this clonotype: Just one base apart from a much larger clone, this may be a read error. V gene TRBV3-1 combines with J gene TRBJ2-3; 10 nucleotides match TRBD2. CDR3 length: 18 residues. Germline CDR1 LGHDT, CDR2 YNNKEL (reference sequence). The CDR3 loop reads CTSSQIWSGRAGTDTQYF. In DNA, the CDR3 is TGTACCAGCAGCCAAATATGGAGCGGGAGGGCCGGCACAGATACGCAGTATTTT.

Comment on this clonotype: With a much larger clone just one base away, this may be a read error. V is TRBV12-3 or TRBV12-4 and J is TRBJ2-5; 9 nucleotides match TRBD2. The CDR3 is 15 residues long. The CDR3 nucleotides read TGTGCCAGCTCATTAGCGGGGGCTCCACAAGCGACCCAGTACTTC. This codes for CASSLAGAPQATQYF.

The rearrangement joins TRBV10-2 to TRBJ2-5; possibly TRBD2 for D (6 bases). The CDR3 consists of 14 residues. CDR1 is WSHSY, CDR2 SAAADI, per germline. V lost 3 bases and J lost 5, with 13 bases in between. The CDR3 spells CASSDGRGRETQYF. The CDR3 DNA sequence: TGCGCCAGCAGTGACGGGAGAGGACGGGAGACCCAGTACTTC.

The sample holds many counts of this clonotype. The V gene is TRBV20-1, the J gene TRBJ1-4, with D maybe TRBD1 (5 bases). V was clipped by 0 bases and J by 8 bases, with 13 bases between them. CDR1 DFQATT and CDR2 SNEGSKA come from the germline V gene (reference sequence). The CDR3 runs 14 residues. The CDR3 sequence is CSARDRDLREKLFF. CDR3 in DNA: TGCAGTGCTAGAGATAGGGACCTAAGGGAAAAACTGTTTTTT.

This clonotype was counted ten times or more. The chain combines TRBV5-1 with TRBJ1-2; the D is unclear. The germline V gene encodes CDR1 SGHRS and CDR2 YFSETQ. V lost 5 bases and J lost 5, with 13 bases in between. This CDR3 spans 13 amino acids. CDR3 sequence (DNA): TGCGCCAGCAGAAAGGAGGGTGCGTATGGCTACACCTTC. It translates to CASRKEGAYGYTF.

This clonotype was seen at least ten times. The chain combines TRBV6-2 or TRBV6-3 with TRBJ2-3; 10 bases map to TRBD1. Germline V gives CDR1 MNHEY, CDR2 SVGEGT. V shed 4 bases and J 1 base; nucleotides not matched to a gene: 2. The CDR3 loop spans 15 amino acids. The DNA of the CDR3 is TGTGCCAGCAGTTCCGGACAGGGGGGCACAGATACGCAGTATTTT. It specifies CASSSGQGGTDTQYF.

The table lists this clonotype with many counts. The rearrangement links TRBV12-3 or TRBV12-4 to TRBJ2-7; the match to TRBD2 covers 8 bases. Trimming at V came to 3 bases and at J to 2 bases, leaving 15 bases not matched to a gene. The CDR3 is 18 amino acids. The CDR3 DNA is TGTGCCAGCAGTTTCAACCCCGGGAGGGCCTTATCTCCCTACGAGCAGTACTTC. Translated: CASSFNPGRALSPYEQYF.